These 20 T cell receptor beta chains share one sample of origin, sequenced in a study of glioma-infiltrating T cells. Using RNA template, CDR3s of TCR alpha and beta were amplified with iRepertoire arm-PCR. MiXCR, applied by TCRdb to the multiplex PCR reads, yields one record per CDR3 protein. The table has 300,000 to 450,000 distinct CDR3 sequences, around 38% seen once. The sequencing sample was made of glioma tissue, nonneoplastic brain tissue, or PBMCs (not recorded which). The receptors were gathered from a human donor with low-grade glioma or glioblastoma, undergoing nonglioma brain surgery, or in good health (not recorded which).

Concerning this clonotype: A much larger clone lies a single base off, so this may be a read error. The CDR3 end shows no conserved phenylalanine or tryptophan, and so a read error is likely. The chain joins TRBV27 to TRBJ1-4; no firm D call. Germline V gene data show CDR1 as MNHEY and CDR2 as SMNVEV (reference sequence). The CDR3 has 12 residues. Trimming took 2 bases from V and 7 from J, leaving 5 bases between them. DNA of the CDR3: TGTGCCAGCAGTTTAATTGGTGAAAAACTGTTTGTT. This translates into CASSLIGEKLFV.

The V and J genes are TRBV20-1 and TRBJ1-5; 7 bases are a match to TRBD1. V trimming: 5 bases; J trimming: 0 bases; junction bases outside the gene matches: 10. Germline V lookup: CDR1 DFQATT, CDR2 SNEGSKA (reference sequence). This CDR3 has 16 amino acids. CDR3 nucleotides: TGCAGTGCTGGGCCAGGGGGTCATTATAGCAATCAGCCCCAGCATTTT. Translation: CSAGPGGHYSNQPQHF.

Concerning this clonotype itself: Since a much larger clone is just one base distant, this may be a read error. The J gene is TRBJ2-1, the V gene TRBV28; perhaps TRBD1 as D (6 bases). Germline V gene sequence: CDR1 MDHEN, CDR2 SYDVKM. Trimming stripped 5 bases from V and 0 bases from J, with 14 bases between. CDR3 size: 16 residues. In DNA, the CDR3 is TGTGCCAGCAGTCCTCACAGGGACCCCTCCTACAATGAGCAGTTCTTC. As protein: CASSPHRDPSYNEQFF.

V gene TRBV11-2 combines with J gene TRBJ2-7; 7 bases are a match to TRBD2. The CDR3 spans 16 residues. V lost 5 bases to trimming and J lost 1 base; unmatched junction nucleotides: 11. The germline gives CDR1 SGHAT, CDR2 FQNNGV. Here the CDR3 reads CASSRAGLTGSYEQYF. CDR3 nucleotide sequence: TGTGCCAGCAGCAGAGCGGGACTAACGGGGTCCTACGAGCAGTACTTC. The whole variable domain, filled in from reference TRBV11-2 and TRBJ2-7, reads EAGVAQSPRYKIIEKRQSVAFWCNPISGHATLYWYQQILGQGPKLLIQFQNNGVVDDSQLPKDRFSAERLKGVDSTLKIQPAKLEDSAVYLCASSRAGLTGSYEQYFGPGTRLTVT.

The chain employs TRBV3-1 and TRBJ2-5; no firm D call. This CDR3 comprises 16 residues. Trimming pared 3 bases from V and 5 bases from J, leaving 19 bases between. Germline V lookup: CDR1 LGHDT, CDR2 YNNKEL (reference sequence). The DNA for the CDR3 is TGTGCCAGCAGCCAGGCCTACGGACCTCGGCCGGAGACCCAGTACTTC. The encoded protein is CASSQAYGPRPETQYF.

A word on this clonotype: A junction boundary mismatches the germline segment, possibly from a read error. CDR3 loop: CASKIRGRYNEQLF. The CDR3 DNA sequence: TGTGCCAGCAAGATACGGGGGCGGTACAATGAGCAGCTCTTC. The chain uses TRBV27 and TRBJ2-1; D possibly uses TRBD1 or TRBD2 (6 bases each). Germline CDR1 is MNHEY and CDR2 is SMNVEV (reference sequence). This CDR3 comprises 14 residues.

The chain joins TRBV24-1 to TRBJ1-5, with a tentative D call TRBD1 (6 bases). Germline V CDR1 and CDR2: KGHDR, SFDVKD. Trimming pared 1 base from V and 6 bases from J, leaving 6 bases between. This CDR3 comprises 13 residues. The CDR3: CATSDFRGQPQHF. CDR3 in DNA: TGTGCCACCAGTGATTTCAGGGGTCAGCCCCAGCATTTT.

The chain carries TRBV20-1 and TRBJ2-1; no reliable D call. There are 14 residues in the CDR3. V lost 2 bases to trimming and J lost 2 bases, with 10 bases between them. CDR1 and CDR2 from the germline V gene are DFQATT and SNEGSKA (reference sequence). CDR3 amino acids: CSARMHITYNEQFF. CDR3 in DNA: TGCAGTGCTAGAATGCACATAACCTACAATGAGCAGTTCTTC.

This chain uses TRBV11-2 with TRBJ2-6, with D perhaps TRBD1 or TRBD2 (5 bases each). V gave up 3 bases and J gave up 2 bases, with 11 bases separating them. The CDR3 totals 16 residues. Germline values: CDR1 SGHAT, CDR2 FQNNGV. This chain's CDR3 is CASSFAGGAGANVLTF. CDR3 coding DNA: TGTGCCAGCAGCTTCGCTGGGGGAGCTGGGGCCAACGTCCTGACTTTC.

V is TRBV4-1 and J is TRBJ2-7; D is uncertain. V lost 1 base and J lost 5, with 18 bases in between. This CDR3 comprises 16 residues. In germline, CDR1 is MGHRA, CDR2 YSYEKL. The CDR3 reads CASSQVFVEETHEQYF. The CDR3 DNA reads as TGCGCCAGCAGCCAAGTATTCGTCGAGGAAACCCACGAGCAGTACTTC.

This CDR3 is CASSLRGATNEKLFF. Written as DNA, the CDR3 is TGTGCCAGCAGTTTAAGGGGGGCAACTAATGAAAAACTGTTTTTT. The chain employs TRBV28 and TRBJ1-4, with D possibly being TRBD1 (6 bases). The CDR3 runs to 15 residues. In germline, CDR1 is MDHEN, CDR2 SYDVKM. V lost 2 bases to trimming and J lost 0 bases, with 7 bases between them. Based on the CDR3 plus reference TRBV28 and TRBJ1-4, the full variable domain is DVKVTQSSRYLVKRTGEKVFLECVQDMDHENMFWYRQDPGLGLRLIYFSYDVKMKEKGDIPEGYSVSREKKERFSLILESASTNQTSMYLCASSLRGATNEKLFFGSGTQLSVL.

The table lists this clonotype with many counts. The chain uses TRBV27 and TRBJ1-5; the D gene is possibly TRBD1 (5 bases). Trimming took off 4 bases at V and 3 bases at J, with 16 bases between the two ends. This CDR3 has 16 amino acids. CDR1 and CDR2 from the germline V gene are MNHEY and SMNVEV (reference sequence). In DNA, the CDR3 is TGTGCCAGCAGTTCCTTTCCGGGACTGCTCAATCAGCCCCAGCATTTT. Translated, it gives CASSSFPGLLNQPQHF.

The gene calls are TRBV5-6 and TRBJ1-2; D call uncertain. V lost 2 bases to trimming and J lost 4 bases, with 15 bases between them. The CDR3 totals 15 residues. Germline V gene data show CDR1 as SGHDT and CDR2 as YYEEEE. CDR3 sequence (DNA): TGTGCCAGCAGCTTCCGGAATACACCTCTCTATGGCTACACCTTC. It yields the protein CASSFRNTPLYGYTF.

This clonotype was found once. The conserved phenylalanine or tryptophan is not found at the CDR3 terminus, so this likely reflects a read error. The chain links TRBV19 to TRBJ2-2; D ambiguous. CDR3 length equals 15 residues. Germline CDR1 and CDR2: LNHDA and SQIVND (reference sequence). The V end lost 1 base, the J end lost 0 bases, and 6 bases lay between the germline ends. The CDR3 region is CASSIAGTNTGELFL. Written as DNA, the CDR3 is TGTGCCAGTAGTATAGCGGGCACGAACACCGGGGAGCTGTTTCTT.

The chain is built from TRBV19 and TRBJ1-5, with D maybe TRBD1 (5 bases). V was pared by 7 bases and J by 0 bases, with 13 bases between. From germline, CDR1 is LNHDA and CDR2 SQIVND (reference sequence). This CDR3 is built from 15 residues. This CDR3 reads CASKGPRNSNQPQHF. The CDR3 DNA is TGTGCCAGTAAGGGACCTCGGAATAGCAATCAGCCCCAGCATTTT.

This chain connects TRBV5-4 to TRBJ2-3; TRBD2 matches at 8 bases. Germline V gene data show CDR1 as SGHNT and CDR2 as YYREEE (reference sequence). Trimming took 3 bases from V and 0 from J; bases not matched to a gene: 15. This CDR3 spans 19 amino acids. CDR3 in DNA: TGTGCCAGCAGCTCCCTATCAACTAGCGGACCATTCAGCACAGATACGCAGTATTTT. Translating it yields CASSSLSTSGPFSTDTQYF.

The chain joins TRBV29-1 to TRBJ2-1; TRBD2 agrees at 14 bases. The CDR3 has 18 amino acids. V was pared by 0 bases and J by 2 bases, with 6 bases of the junction left unmatched. The germline CDR1 and CDR2 sequences are SQVTM and ANQGSEA. This CDR3 is CSVEDYRGLAGAYNEQFF. Here the CDR3 DNA reads TGCAGCGTTGAAGATTATAGGGGACTAGCGGGAGCCTACAATGAGCAGTTCTTC.

The rearrangement uses TRBV10-3 and TRBJ2-7; TRBD1 might be the D (5 bases). The V end was cut by 0 bases, the J end by 2 bases, with 14 bases between. The CDR3 has 16 residues. The germline gives CDR1 ENHRY, CDR2 SYGVKD. The CDR3 spells CAISESGRGQAYEQYF. The CDR3, as DNA: TGTGCCATCAGTGAGTCAGGAAGGGGCCAAGCCTACGAGCAGTACTTC.

This chain links TRBV27 with TRBJ1-1, with 7 bases that match TRBD1. J was trimmed by 1 base and V by 6 bases; bases with no gene match: 8. Germline V CDR1 and CDR2: MNHEY, SMNVEV (reference sequence). The CDR3 length is 15 residues. The CDR3 DNA reads TGTGCCAGCAGCGGAAGACAGGGTGAGAACACTGAAGCTTTCTTT. Protein product: CASSGRQGENTEAFF.

Comment on this clonotype: Given the absence of the conserved phenylalanine or tryptophan at the CDR3 end, a read error is likely. The V call is TRBV6-5, the J call TRBJ2-3; TRBD2 might be the D (6 bases). V lost 0 bases and J lost 4, with 14 bases in between. Germline V gives CDR1 MNHEY, CDR2 SVGAGI. The CDR3 has 16 amino acids. The DNA for the CDR3 is TGTGCCAGCAGTTACTCGACTCGGAGGGCCGCAGATACGCAGTATCTT. Translation gives CASSYSTRRAADTQYL.